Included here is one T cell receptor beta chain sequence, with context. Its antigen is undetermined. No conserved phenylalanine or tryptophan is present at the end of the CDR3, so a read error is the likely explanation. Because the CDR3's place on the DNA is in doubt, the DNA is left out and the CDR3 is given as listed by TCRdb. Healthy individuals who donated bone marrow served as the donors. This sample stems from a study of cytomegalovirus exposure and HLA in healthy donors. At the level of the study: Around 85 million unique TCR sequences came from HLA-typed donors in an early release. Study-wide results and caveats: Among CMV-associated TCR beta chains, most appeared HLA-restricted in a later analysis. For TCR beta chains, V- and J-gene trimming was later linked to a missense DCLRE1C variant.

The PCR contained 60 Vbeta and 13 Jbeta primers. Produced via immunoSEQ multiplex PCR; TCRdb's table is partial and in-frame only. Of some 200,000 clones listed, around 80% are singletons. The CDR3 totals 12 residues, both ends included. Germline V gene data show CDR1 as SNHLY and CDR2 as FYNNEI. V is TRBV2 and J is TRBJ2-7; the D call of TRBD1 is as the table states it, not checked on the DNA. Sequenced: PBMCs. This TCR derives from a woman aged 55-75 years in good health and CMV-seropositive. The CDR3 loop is CASSEALGQVHP.